This T cell receptor beta chain was documented in a study of Ad26.COV2.S vaccination and SARS-CoV-2 variants. Across the study: A participant enrolled in the COV1001 Ad26.COV2.S trial arm provided the sample.

Treatment reported: roughly 20 received Ad26.COV2.S at low or high dose, single or two shots; roughly five received placebo; per-sample allocation not given. Vaccine and placebo recipients were sampled on day 63 after the first injection. Whoever gave the sample was an adult aged 18-55 years in Boston. Expressing Wuhan-strain SARS-CoV-2 spike, an Ad26 vector served as the vaccine. V lost 4 bases to trimming and J lost 4 bases; unmatched junction nucleotides: 14. This CDR3 is 16 amino acids long. The germline CDR1 and CDR2 sequences are GTSNPN and SVGIG (reference sequence). Comments on this clone: Its antigen remains unknown.

Whole-study findings and limits: Substantial breadth was reported for post-vaccination spike-specific CD8+ and CD4+ T cells.

Sequencing was performed with immunoSEQ multiplex PCR; in TCRdb, only in-frame clones are kept and a portion is missing. The table lists roughly 320,000 clones, 80% to 90% of them singletons. The rearrangement links TRBV30 to TRBJ1-2; 8 bases match TRBD1. The receptor comes from a person aged 18 to 65 who received the Ad26.COV2.S COVID-19 vaccine or a placebo. The sequenced sample was peripheral blood, obtained in a trial of Ad26.COV2.S vaccine versus placebo. The chain's CDR3 is CAWNRDRTKNPYGYTF. CDR3 DNA: TGTGCCTGGAATCGGGACAGGACTAAAAACCCCTATGGCTACACCTTC.